Described below is a single T cell receptor beta chain sequence and its context. Its antigen is unknown. No much larger clone exists at a distance of one base, and base qualities are not known. V is reduced by 2 bases and J by 4 bases, leaving a spacing of 15 bases between them. The CDR3 measures 14 amino acids from cysteine to phenylalanine. The entry retains the CDR3 DNA only, 42 bases that are in frame from base 1. For CDR1 and CDR2, the germline V gene (reference sequence) lists GTSNPN and SVGIG. Library generation was performed with multiplex PCR. Reads for this sample came from an Illumina HiSeq 4000. TCR beta libraries were built with iRepertoire HTBI primers and Arm-PCR amplification of CDR3 regions. Gel purification was performed on PCR products prior to sequencing. From the authors' description of their analysis: Gene usage analysis of CDR3 amino acid clonotypes used the 62 TRBV and approximately 13 TRBJ segments found across samples. COPE and FqMerger were used to merge the filtered high-quality paired reads into contigs. Contigs were aligned with BLAST to IMGT TRBV, TRBD and TRBJ reference genes, and CDR3 was defined per IMGT. Highly expanded clones were defined as clonotypes with a frequency above 0.1%. Shannon entropy served as the measure of repertoire diversity, while the Gini coefficient captured V-J evenness. A clonotype found in more than one individual was treated as public. TCRdb took the public reads, trimmed them with fastp at Q25, ran MiXCR for clone calling and kept in-frame beta chains. Entries are consolidated by CDR3 protein sequence, retaining the most common genes and DNA. The V and J calls come from TCRdb's annotation, not from the publication. This sample comprises some 600,000 distinct CDR3 sequences, 15% to 20% of them detected only once. The leading ten clones occupy more than 10% of the sample.

The sample's time point label, in plain terms: newly diagnosed GD, antithyroid drugs for less than 3 months. For both TCR sequencing and RNA sequencing, RNA was extracted from PBMCs in TRIzol. The diagnosis of Graves' disease followed American Thyroid Association guidelines. Patients for the study were recruited at an endocrinology department in Xi'an, China. Each patient gave about 9.1 milliliters of peripheral blood, collected in an EDTA anticoagulant tube. PBMCs were isolated by Ficoll Paque Plus density gradient separation without further T cell sorting. An Agilent 2100 Bioanalyzer and agarose gel were used to assess RNA quality, and a NanoDrop 2000 was used to measure RNA concentration. This specimen comes from a study of regulatory T cells in long-lasting Graves disease (dated by TCRdb to the early 2020s). Background on the whole study: Newly diagnosed Graves' disease patients had taken antithyroid drugs for less than 3 months. Peripheral blood TCR sequencing and RNA sequencing compared persistent Graves' disease patients with newly diagnosed Graves' disease patients. TCR sequencing covered some 13 persistent and some 20 newly diagnosed Graves' disease patients, 33 samples in total. The study took place in China and was registered as a clinical trial.

Results the study describes overall, beyond this receptor: Compared with newly diagnosed patients, persistent Graves' disease patients had lower TCR Shannon entropy and fewer highly expanded clones, which suggests clonal expansion. TRBV28, TRBJ1-2 and TRBJ2-5 were preferentially used in persistent disease, while TRBV20-1 and TRBJ2-1 were favored in newly diagnosed disease. Only the TCR beta chain was sequenced and analyzed. Patients with persistent disease shared more public clonotypes (approximately 2,500) than newly diagnosed patients did (around 980). The small sample size was acknowledged by the authors as a limitation that may reduce accuracy. Only peripheral blood was studied, because thyroid tissue, the primary lesion, was inaccessible.

Separately, the same data were catalogued under a study of T cells in Graves' hyperthyroidism and ophthalmopathy. As that second study puts it: Stable Graves' hyperthyroidism was defined as the absence of progression to ophthalmopathy over 18 months of follow-up. Hyperthyroidism patients were newly diagnosed, with disease duration under 2 months, and aged 18 to 65 years. The study excluded patients with uncontrolled infections, other autoimmune diseases, pregnancy or lactation. Diagnoses were established on the basis of clinical symptoms, serum thyroxine and TRAb, thyroid ultrasound, and orbital computed tomography. A first-round RT-PCR of the TCR CDR3 used the HTBI primer set with the Qiagen OneStep RT-PCR kit. Most expanded thyroid clonotypes (frequency above 0.001) were also found in blood, which suggests that blood repertoires may mirror thyroid immune responses. Ophthalmopathy was separated from stable hyperthyroidism by a 13 V-J signature model, with approximately 90% sensitivity and roughly 81% specificity obtained in cross-validation and 80%/75% obtained in testing. In validation, progression to ophthalmopathy was predicted by the model with roughly 71% sensitivity and about 72% specificity, a median of roughly 6 months before onset. TCR V-J signatures able to tell the groups apart were searched for in a discovery cohort of some 97 patients, of whom under 45 had Graves' ophthalmopathy and about 60 had stable Graves' hyperthyroidism. Whether ophthalmopathy could be predicted prospectively was tested in an independent validation cohort made up of roughly 19 hyperthyroidism patients plus 17 patients who later progressed to ophthalmopathy. The approximately 100 discovery patients were randomly split 7:3 into training and test sets. Thyroid tissue and blood T-cell repertoires from about six Graves' hyperthyroidism patients were also compared in the study. Following sampling, methimazole starting at 30 mg daily was given to hyperthyroidism patients, and high-dose intravenous methylprednisolone was given to ophthalmopathy patients. A second multiplex PCR round built the libraries, followed by size selection and purification. The libraries were sequenced on an Illumina HiSeq2000 using paired-end 100 bp reads. SOAPnuke was used to process the raw data, with reads discarded if the reads contained adapters or uncalled bases, had a mean Phred below 15, or lacked an exact constant-primer or identifier match. High-quality paired reads were merged with COPE v1.2.5, and unique nucleotide sequences were defined as clonotypes. MiTCR v1.1 was used to align clonotypes to the IMGT TRBV, TRBD and TRBJ reference segments. Only V-J combinations with frequency above 0.0001, covering 99% to 99.2% of repertoires, were analysed. The TCS score was defined as the ratio of F50 (clonal expansion) to E x V (chaos), calculated using BLOSUM62-based TCRdist between CDR3 peptides within each V-J. Welch's t-statistics and random forest reduced 514 V-J features to 10 to 15, which were used in a naive Bayes classifier (R e1071). Sample size was not statistically predetermined, and blinding of investigators to group allocation was not performed. The paper describes TCR Vbeta CDR3 sequencing of 140 or so peripheral blood samples, made up of roughly 45 ophthalmopathy patients, 70 to 75 hyperthyroidism patients and some 17 progressor patients.

The chain employs TRBV30 and TRBJ2-7; the D region possibly corresponds to TRBD2 (5 bases align). This material consisted of peripheral blood mononuclear cells (PBMCs), taken at new diagnosis, from a patient treated with antithyroid drugs. This TCR was recovered from a man aged 18 to 29 with Graves disease. Donor details come from another sample of the same person, matched by shared clones. The bases read TGTGCCTGGAGTCTGCGGCAGCGGCTTTACGAGCAGTACTTC. Translated, it reads CAWSLRQRLYEQYF.